This TCR beta chain was identified in a study of T cell repertoires in cytomegalovirus infection. Study-wide findings and caveats: Carriers of CMV plus the relevant HLA were identified by cumulative public TCR beta family frequency.

Using its own MiXCR run on the reads, TCRdb lists one record per CDR3 protein. Among 110,000 to 150,000 distinct CDR3 sequences listed, about 6.5% were seen once. This CDR3 region has 17 residues. V lost 5 bases to trimming and J lost 6 bases; unmatched junction nucleotides: 11. Germline lookup yields CDR1 SGHTA and CDR2 FQGNSA. This clonotype was seen repeatedly, ten times or more. Its matching antigen is unknown. Sequencing was carried out using PBMCs. The rearrangement links TRBV7-2 to TRBJ2-1, with 12 bases identical to TRBD2. The receptor was isolated from a human donor in good health (CMV status not recorded). Some clones in this sample may be carry-over from other donors' samples. CDR3 bases: TGTGCCAGCAGCCCCTCTAGCGGGGGGGTCTGGGTCAATGAGCAGTTCTTC. This gives the protein CASSPSSGGVWVNEQFF.